The 28 T cell receptor beta chains below were found in one sample sequenced in a study of blood T cell repertoires in COVID-19. The repertoire was sequenced with immunoSEQ multiplex PCR; TCRdb's copy has only in-frame clones and lacks some. In the table there are approximately 160,000 clones, roughly 84% of which are singletons. The sample consisted of PBMCs or T cells enriched from blood (not recorded which). These receptors were taken from a woman aged 50 to 65 who had recovered from COVID-19.

The chain has TRBV7-6 and TRBJ2-1, with 14 nucleotides matching TRBD2. The junction had 9 bases not matched to a gene; V was cut back by 0 bases and J by 5 bases. The CDR3 has 19 residues. Germline CDR1 SGHVS, CDR2 FNYEAQ. The chain's CDR3 is CASSLAGLAGVFRDNEQFF. As DNA, the CDR3 is TGTGCCAGCAGCTTAGCGGGACTAGCGGGAGTGTTCCGGGACAATGAGCAGTTCTTC.

The chain employs TRBV11-2 and TRBJ2-2; no firm D call. V lost 5 bases, J lost 0 bases, and 4 bases lay in between. CDR3 length: 13 residues. Per germline, CDR1 SGHAT and CDR2 FQNNGV. The CDR3 reads CASSRANTGELFF. CDR3 nucleotides: TGTGCCAGCAGCCGGGCGAACACCGGGGAGCTGTTTTTT.

This clone came up a few times. V usage is TRBV7-9 and J usage is TRBJ2-1; a weak D match, TRBD1 (6 bases). V dropped 5 bases and J dropped 7 bases, with 18 bases sitting between them. The CDR3 is 15 amino acids. In germline, CDR1 is SEHNR, CDR2 FQNEAQ (reference sequence). CDR3 DNA sequence: TGTGCCAGCAGCCGCCGATCAGGGGCGGATAATGAGCAGTTCTTC. As protein: CASSRRSGADNEQFF.

This clone has a single count. The V call is TRBV19, the J call TRBJ1-5; unclear D gene. Between the trimmed V and J ends, which lost 7 bases and 6 bases, there was a span of 22 bases. The germline CDR1 and CDR2 sequences are LNHDA and SQIVND (reference sequence). This CDR3 is built from 16 residues. The CDR3 protein is CASTFPGRGAGQPQHF. The CDR3 DNA sequence: TGTGCCAGTACTTTTCCGGGAAGAGGAGCGGGTCAGCCCCAGCATTTT.

V is TRBV29-1 and J is TRBJ2-1, with D hard to call. CDR1 is SQVTM and CDR2 is ANQGSEA in the germline V gene. The length of the CDR3 is 11 residues. With 6 bases removed from V and 5 bases from J, the gap between germline ends came to 8 bases. CDR3 residues: CSVDTHNEQFF. The CDR3 DNA follows: TGCAGCGTCGATACTCACAATGAGCAGTTCTTC.

The rearrangement joins TRBV2 to TRBJ1-4; D not certain. Germline V gene sequence: CDR1 SNHLY, CDR2 FYNNEI. The CDR3 extends over 11 amino acids. The V end lost 6 bases, the J end lost 6 bases, and 5 bases lay between the germline ends. CDR3 nucleotide sequence: TGTGCCAGCAGCGTATATGAAAAACTGTTTTTT. Translation: CASSVYEKLFF.

As regards this clone: The sample carries other DNA sequences with the same CDR3. V usage is TRBV3-1 (or the pseudogene TRBV3-2) and J usage is TRBJ2-7, with D uncertain. CDR1 is LGHDT, CDR2 YNNKEL, per germline (reference sequence). V lost 3 bases and J 4 bases, leaving 4 bases between the germline ends. The CDR3 totals 11 residues. The CDR3 nucleotides are TGTGCCAGCAGCCACACTTACGAGCAGTACTTC. Translated: CASSHTYEQYF.

The chain uses TRBV28 and TRBJ2-5, with a possible D match to TRBD2 (5 bases). Germline assignment: CDR1 MDHEN and CDR2 SYDVKM. This CDR3 spans 14 amino acids. V was shortened by 2 bases and J by 7 bases, with 14 bases between the two germline ends. Here the CDR3 reads CASSLGLARGTQYF. CDR3 bases: TGTGCCAGCAGTTTAGGGCTAGCCCGAGGGACCCAGTACTTC. The complete variable domain, with remaining parts taken from reference TRBV28 and TRBJ2-5, reads DVKVTQSSRYLVKRTGEKVFLECVQDMDHENMFWYRQDPGLGLRLIYFSYDVKMKEKGDIPEGYSVSREKKERFSLILESASTNQTSMYLCASSLGLARGTQYFGPGTRLLVL.

The count of this clone is one. This chain connects TRBV9 to TRBJ1-2; D is ambiguous. Looked up from germline, CDR1 is SGDLS and CDR2 is YYNGEE. The CDR3 is made up of 12 amino acids. V was pared by 4 bases and J by 4 bases, with 8 bases between. The CDR3 DNA reads as TGTGCCAGCAGCCTATCGAGCTATGGCTACACCTTC. Residues: CASSLSSYGYTF.

The chain joins TRBV11-2 to TRBJ1-1; no clear D gene. Trimming pared 2 bases from V and 7 bases from J, leaving 14 bases between. Germline CDR1 reads SGHAT; CDR2 reads FQNNGV. CDR3 length: 14 residues. The CDR3 DNA follows: TGTGCCAGCAGCTTAATACCCGGGGAGTATGAAGCTTTCTTT. It encodes CASSLIPGEYEAFF.

J is TRBJ2-2 and V is TRBV30; weak D call: TRBD2 (6 bases). V was pared by 0 bases and J by 6 bases, with 14 bases between. The CDR3 contains 15 residues. In germline, CDR1 is GTSNPN, CDR2 SVGIG (reference sequence). The CDR3 reads CAWSVPGSYSGELFF. CDR3 sequence (DNA): TGTGCCTGGAGTGTCCCCGGGAGCTATTCCGGGGAGCTGTTTTTT.

The rearrangement uses TRBV3-1 (or the pseudogene TRBV3-2) and TRBJ2-7, with TRBD1 as a possible D gene (7 bases). The CDR3 has 14 amino acids. Trimming took 1 base from V and 6 from J, leaving 13 bases between them. The germline gives CDR1 LGHDT, CDR2 YNNKEL (reference sequence). CDR3 nucleotide sequence: TGTGCCAGCAGCCAAGCGGGGCAGGGGGGCGAGCAGTACTTC. Protein: CASSQAGQGGEQYF.

This chain links TRBV7-9 with TRBJ2-1, with D possibly TRBD1 on 5 matching bases. The V end was cut by 2 bases, the J end by 4 bases, with 12 bases between. CDR1 is SEHNR, CDR2 FQNEAQ, per germline (reference sequence). The CDR3 is 15 residues long. CDR3 loop: CASSLRQGGYNEQFF. DNA for the CDR3: TGTGCCAGCAGCTTAAGGCAGGGTGGGTACAATGAGCAGTTCTTC.

The sample holds one count of this clone. The genes are TRBV28 and TRBJ2-7, with 9 bases aligning to TRBD2. Per the germline V gene, CDR1 is MDHEN and CDR2 is SYDVKM. CDR3 length: 16 amino acids. V dropped 4 bases and J dropped 7; count of bases not matched to a gene: 14. As DNA, the CDR3 is TGTGCCAGCAGTTCCCCAATTCGAGCGGGAGGATGGGAGCAGTACTTC. Protein product: CASSSPIRAGGWEQYF.

This clone occurred a few times. The chain couples TRBV27 to TRBJ2-2; the match to TRBD1 covers 8 bases. Looked up from germline, CDR1 is MNHEY and CDR2 is SMNVEV (reference sequence). V shed 5 bases and J 5 bases; nucleotides not matched to a gene: 16. The CDR3 runs 18 residues. DNA for the CDR3: TGTGCCAGCAGTGCCTCATCCAGGACAGGGCTAAGGACCGGGGAGCTGTTTTTT. Amino acids: CASSASSRTGLRTGELFF.

V is TRBV19 and J is TRBJ2-2; 7 bases are a match to TRBD1. The V gene end was trimmed by 10 bases and the J gene end by 7 bases; junction bases not matched to a gene: 12. The CDR3 is made up of 14 amino acids. In germline, CDR1 is LNHDA, CDR2 SQIVND (reference sequence). The CDR3 DNA sequence: TGTGCCACCAAAGACAGGGTAGGGGTCGGGGAGCTGTTTTTT. This gives the protein CATKDRVGVGELFF.

The chain recombines TRBV11-2 with TRBJ2-5, with 13 bases that match TRBD2. CDR3 size: 18 residues. The trim removed 3 bases at V and 1 base at J, leaving 8 bases unmatched. In germline, CDR1 is SGHAT, CDR2 FQNNGV. This CDR3 reads CASSLAGLAGVSQETQYF. Here the CDR3 DNA reads TGTGCCAGCAGCTTGGCCGGACTAGCGGGAGTCTCCCAAGAGACCCAGTACTTC.

This chain connects TRBV7-9 to TRBJ1-3; no reliable D call. Trimming left V 7 bases short and J 0 bases short, with 16 bases between. The CDR3 has 16 residues. Per germline, CDR1 SEHNR and CDR2 FQNEAQ (reference sequence). The CDR3 DNA reads TGTGCCAGCACTAACTTGGGAGGAGGCTCTGGAAACACCATATATTTT. Residues: CASTNLGGGSGNTIYF. The full variable domain, in which reference TRBV7-9 and TRBJ1-3 provide the parts outside the CDR3, is DTGVSQNPRHKITKRGQNVTFRCDPISEHNRLYWYRQTLGQGPEFLTYFQNEAQLEKSRLLSDRFSAERPKGSFSTLEIQRTEQGDSAMYLCASTNLGGGSGNTIYFGEGSWLTVV.

In its sample, this clone was seen once. At one boundary the junction diverges from the germline segment, which might be a read error. The V call is TRBV3-1 (or the pseudogene TRBV3-2), the J call TRBJ1-2; D is possibly TRBD1 (5 bases). Germline V CDR1 and CDR2: LGHDT, YNNKEL (reference sequence). This CDR3 region has 13 residues. The CDR3 DNA follows: TGTGCCAGCAGCCCTCGGGGACTCTCGGGCATAAATTTC. This translates into CASSPRGLSGINF.

With respect to this clone: At one boundary the junction diverges from the germline segment, which might be a read error. The V and J genes are TRBV29-1 and TRBJ1-1, with D maybe TRBD1 (5 bases). The CDR3 is 14 residues long. CDR1 SQVTM and CDR2 ANQGSEA come from the germline V gene. CDR3 amino acids: CSVDFPRVKTEAFF. For the CDR3, the DNA is TGCAGCGTCGATTTCCCCAGGGTGAAAACTGAAGCTTTCTTT.

V gene TRBV15 combines with J gene TRBJ2-3; 11 bases are a match to TRBD2. V lost 0 bases, J lost 5 bases, and 7 bases stayed unmatched. The CDR3 extends over 17 amino acids. Germline assignment: CDR1 LNHNV and CDR2 YYDKDF (reference sequence). DNA for the CDR3: TGTGCCACCAGCAGAGATCGAAAAGGACTAGCGGGAGATACGCAGTATTTT. This sequence encodes CATSRDRKGLAGDTQYF.

This clone occurred once. This chain joins TRBV13 and TRBJ2-6; D is unresolved. Germline loops: CDR1 PRHDT, CDR2 FYEKMQ (reference sequence). This CDR3 is 14 amino acids long. V dropped 6 bases and J dropped 2 bases, with 8 bases sitting between them. The CDR3: CASSDSTGANVLTF. DNA for the CDR3: TGTGCCAGCAGTGATAGTACTGGGGCCAACGTCCTGACTTTC.

The V call is TRBV7-9, the J call TRBJ2-1; 11 bases are shared with TRBD2. The CDR3 is 18 amino acids. Losses at the gene ends were 2 bases for V and 0 bases for J; bases not matched to a gene: 6. Germline CDR1 SEHNR, CDR2 FQNEAQ (reference sequence). CDR3 DNA: TGTGCCAGCAGCTTACAAACTAGCGGGAGTTTCTCCTACAATGAGCAGTTCTTC. Amino acid sequence: CASSLQTSGSFSYNEQFF.

This clone appeared once. Other DNA sequences from this sample encode an identical CDR3 as well. This chain uses TRBV9 with TRBJ2-1; no reliable D call. Trimming left V 3 bases short and J 5 bases short, with 3 bases between. Germline V gene sequence: CDR1 SGDLS, CDR2 YYNGEE. The CDR3 sequence is 11 residues long. CDR3 sequence reads: CASSANNEQFF. DNA for the CDR3: TGTGCCAGCAGCGCTAACAATGAGCAGTTCTTC. The full variable domain, rest sourced from reference TRBV9 and TRBJ2-1, is DSGVTQTPKHLITATGQRVTLRCSPRSGDLSVYWYQQSLDQGLQFLIQYYNGEERAKGNILERFSAQQFPDLHSELNLSSLELGDSALYFCASSANNEQFFGPGTRLTVL.

This chain uses TRBV10-3 with TRBJ2-7; 9 positions agree with TRBD2. CDR3 size: 16 residues. J was trimmed by 2 bases and V by 0 bases; bases with no gene match: 5. Per the germline V gene, CDR1 is ENHRY and CDR2 is SYGVKD. The CDR3 bases are TGTGCCATCAGTGAGTCTTTTAGCGGGAGAACCTACGAGCAGTACTTC. Amino acid sequence: CAISESFSGRTYEQYF.

In this sample, this clone turned up once. The rearrangement joins TRBV7-9 to TRBJ1-4; 9 bases line up with TRBD1. The V gene end was trimmed by 5 bases and the J gene end by 6 bases; junction bases not matched to a gene: 7. This CDR3 has 15 residues. Germline V gives CDR1 SEHNR, CDR2 FQNEAQ (reference sequence). For the CDR3, the DNA is TGTGCCAGCAGCCGCCTGGACAGGGGATATGAAAAACTGTTTTTT. Translated, it gives CASSRLDRGYEKLFF.

The J gene is TRBJ2-3, the V gene TRBV11-2; TRBD2 agrees at 8 bases. This CDR3 region has 15 residues. V trimming: 5 bases; J trimming: 5 bases; junction bases outside the gene matches: 9. Germline CDR1 reads SGHAT; CDR2 reads FQNNGV. The CDR3 loop is CASSLSGTVRDTQYF. The CDR3, as DNA: TGTGCCAGCAGCCTTAGCGGGACGGTACGAGATACGCAGTATTTT.

This sequence joins TRBV7-2 and TRBJ2-5; D is undetermined. The germline V gene has CDR1 SGHTA and CDR2 FQGNSA. CDR3 length equals 14 residues. V lost 3 bases, J lost 5 bases, and 13 bases lay in between. The CDR3 DNA is TGTGCCAGCAGCTTGAGCTACCCGATGGAGACCCAGTACTTC. It codes for CASSLSYPMETQYF.